These T cell receptor beta chains were read from a single sample in a study of graft-versus-host responses after intestinal transplantation. Method: immunoSEQ multiplex PCR; TCRdb's copy keeps in-frame clones and lacks some. The table has some 7,400 clones, 33% seen once. The sequences come from alloreactive CD8+ T cells from a mixed lymphocyte reaction culture, collected before transplantation. These receptors came from a human patient who was an organ donor for intestinal transplantation. CDR3s include the opening cysteine and the closing phenylalanine or tryptophan. The order of the fields is clone size, V gene, D gene, J gene, CDR3 protein, CDR3 DNA. The D gene is left open where the match is weak. Clone size is not always given. Where it is, it says once, few, many or a class for expanded clones.

clone size: .; V gene: TRBV10-1; D gene: TRBD2; J gene: TRBJ2-1; CDR3 protein: CASSEGTSGFRYNEQFF; CDR3 DNA: TGCGCCAGCAGTGAGGGGACTAGCGGATTCCGCTACAATGAGCAGTTCTTC
clone size: few; V gene: TRBV15; D gene: .; J gene: TRBJ1-1; CDR3 protein: CATSRGRRTTLAFF; CDR3 DNA: TGTGCCACCAGCAGGGGACGGAGGACTACTTTGGCTTTCTTT
clone size: .; V gene: TRBV15; D gene: .; J gene: TRBJ1-2; CDR3 protein: CKQRDGYTF; CDR3 DNA: TGCAAGCAAAGAGATGGCTACACCTTC
clone size: .; V gene: TRBV4-3; D gene: .; J gene: TRBJ2-7; CDR3 protein: CASSQVPSAYEQYF; CDR3 DNA: TGCGCCAGCAGCCAAGTCCCCAGCGCCTACGAGCAGTACTTC
clone size: .; V gene: TRBV7-2; D gene: .; J gene: TRBJ1-1; CDR3 protein: CASTSPPQLGDMNTEAFF; CDR3 DNA: TGTGCCAGCACCAGTCCTCCTCAATTAGGGGATATGAACACTGAAGCTTTCTTT
clone size: .; V gene: TRBV5-1; D gene: .; J gene: TRBJ2-7; CDR3 protein: CASSFPLESEQYF; CDR3 DNA: TGCGCCAGCAGCTTCCCTCTTGAGTCCGAGCAGTACTTC
clone size: .; V gene: TRBV4-1; D gene: .; J gene: TRBJ1-2; CDR3 protein: CASSQGAGPIQGLYLAMANTF; CDR3 DNA: TGCGCCAGCAGCCAAGGTGCAGGGCCCATCCAAGGCCTTTATCTCGCTATGGCTAACACCTTC
clone size: .; V gene: TRBV5-1; D gene: .; J gene: TRBJ2-7; CDR3 protein: CASSLPEPGHFRLEQYF; CDR3 DNA: TGCGCCAGCAGCTTGCCGGAACCGGGACACTTCCGCCTCGAGCAGTACTTC
clone size: few; V gene: TRBV7-9; D gene: TRBD1; J gene: TRBJ1-2; CDR3 protein: CASSPYRGREGYTF; CDR3 DNA: TGTGCCAGCAGCCCCTACAGGGGAAGAGAAGGCTACACCTTC
clone size: .; V gene: TRBV11-3; D gene: .; J gene: TRBJ2-1; CDR3 protein: CASSLGGQIEQFF; CDR3 DNA: TGTGCCAGCAGCTTAGGTGGGCAGATAGAGCAGTTCTTC
clone size: .; V gene: TRBV4-1; D gene: TRBD1; J gene: TRBJ1-1; CDR3 protein: CASSPDPLSRQGAEAFF; CDR3 DNA: TGCGCCAGCAGCCCCGACCCATTGTCTCGACAGGGGGCTGAAGCTTTCTTT
clone size: medium-sized; V gene: TRBV25-1; D gene: .; J gene: TRBJ2-3; CDR3 protein: CASSEGPDTQYF; CDR3 DNA: TGTGCCAGCAGTGAAGGGCCAGATACGCAGTATTTT
clone size: .; V gene: TRBV5-1; D gene: .; J gene: TRBJ1-1; CDR3 protein: CASSLGTGGGTEAFF; CDR3 DNA: TGCGCCAGCAGCCTGGGGACTGGGGGGGGCACTGAAGCTTTCTTT
clone size: .; V gene: TRBV6-5; D gene: TRBD1; J gene: TRBJ1-5; CDR3 protein: CASSEQGNNQPQHF; CDR3 DNA: TGTGCCAGCAGTGAACAGGGGAACAATCAGCCCCAGCATTTT
clone size: .; V gene: TRBV19; D gene: .; J gene: TRBJ1-2; CDR3 protein: CASSMTANYGYTF; CDR3 DNA: TGTGCCAGTAGTATGACAGCTAACTATGGCTACACCTTC
clone size: few; V gene: TRBV28; D gene: TRBD2; J gene: TRBJ2-2; CDR3 protein: CASSLLAGAGELFF; CDR3 DNA: TGTGCCAGCAGTTTACTAGCGGGAGCCGGGGAGCTGTTTTTT
clone size: .; V gene: TRBV18; D gene: TRBD1; J gene: TRBJ1-2; CDR3 protein: CASSLTRSGGAYGYTF; CDR3 DNA: TGTGCCAGCTCACTAACCAGATCAGGGGGCGCTTATGGCTACACCTTC
clone size: .; V gene: TRBV7-2; D gene: TRBD1; J gene: TRBJ1-2; CDR3 protein: CASSLGVGRGHGGYTF; CDR3 DNA: TGTGCCAGCAGCTTAGGTGTCGGCAGGGGGCACGGGGGCTACACCTTC
clone size: .; V gene: TRBV15; D gene: TRBD2; J gene: TRBJ2-5; CDR3 protein: CATSRVTSGVQETQYF; CDR3 DNA: TGTGCCACCAGCAGAGTCACTAGCGGGGTCCAAGAGACCCAGTACTTC
clone size: .; V gene: TRBV2; D gene: TRBD1; J gene: TRBJ1-1; CDR3 protein: CAGPGTGDMNTEAFF; CDR3 DNA: TGTGCCGGGCCCGGGACAGGAGACATGAACACTGAAGCTTTCTTT
clone size: few; V gene: TRBV6-5; D gene: .; J gene: TRBJ1-2; CDR3 protein: CASSLYYFGYTF; CDR3 DNA: TGTGCCAGCAGTCTTTATTACTTTGGCTACACCTTC
clone size: few; V gene: TRBV7-9; D gene: .; J gene: TRBJ1-6; CDR3 protein: CASSRRRGTLHF; CDR3 DNA: TGTGCCAGCAGCCGACGCCGGGGAACCCTCCACTTT
clone size: medium-sized; V gene: TRBV2; D gene: .; J gene: TRBJ2-7; CDR3 protein: CASSEWRRSSYEQYF; CDR3 DNA: TGTGCCAGCAGTGAATGGAGGAGGAGCTCCTACGAGCAGTACTTC
clone size: few; V gene: TRBV29-1; D gene: .; J gene: TRBJ1-5; CDR3 protein: CSVESAGLNQPQHF; CDR3 DNA: TGCAGCGTTGAAAGTGCAGGTTTAAATCAGCCCCAGCATTTT
clone size: .; V gene: TRBV7-9; D gene: .; J gene: TRBJ2-2; CDR3 protein: CASSSYYRYTGELFF; CDR3 DNA: TGTGCCAGCAGCTCTTACTACAGGTACACCGGGGAGCTGTTTTTT
clone size: few; V gene: TRBV30; D gene: .; J gene: TRBJ1-1; CDR3 protein: CAWSVILSDKNTEAFF; CDR3 DNA: TGTGCCTGGAGTGTTATCCTTAGTGACAAGAACACTGAAGCTTTCTTT
clone size: .; V gene: TRBV21-1; D gene: .; J gene: TRBJ1-1; CDR3 protein: CASSMGRLRRGSTEAFF; CDR3 DNA: TGTGCCAGCAGCATGGGGAGGCTGAGACGGGGAAGCACTGAAGCTTTCTTC
clone size: .; V gene: TRBV11-2; D gene: .; J gene: TRBJ1-2; CDR3 protein: CASSLDVAGVTGYTF; CDR3 DNA: TGTGCCAGCAGCTTAGACGTCGCAGGGGTTACTGGCTACACCTTC
clone size: .; V gene: TRBV5-6; D gene: .; J gene: TRBJ2-1; CDR3 protein: CASRPQGGLYNEQFF; CDR3 DNA: TGTGCCAGCAGACCCCAGGGGGGCCTCTACAATGAGCAGTTCTTC
clone size: .; V gene: TRBV4-1; D gene: .; J gene: TRBJ1-4; CDR3 protein: CASSARTPTNEKLFF; CDR3 DNA: TGCGCCAGCAGCGCCCGGACACCTACTAATGAAAAACTGTTTTTT